The rows below give T cell receptor beta chains drawn from one sample of a study of blood T cell repertoires in COVID-19. Assay used: immunoSEQ multiplex PCR; TCRdb lists only in-frame clones, some missing. The sample comprises 190,000 or so clones, 80% to 90% of which are singletons, and about 10% rests with the top ten. The sequenced sample consisted of PBMCs or T cells enriched from blood (not recorded which). The source of these receptors is a man aged 40-49 years who had recovered from COVID-19. The CDR3 runs from the conserved cysteine through the conserved F or W. The D gene is left open where the match is weak. Clone sizes are given selectively: once, few, many, or a class where the clone is expanded.

v_call	clone_size	j_call	d_call	cdr3_nt	cdr3_aa
TRBV19	-	TRBJ1-4	-	TGTGCCAGTAGTATTTCGCAAGGGAGGGAAAAACTGTTTTTT	CASSISQGREKLFF
TRBV7-8	-	TRBJ1-3	-	TGTGCCAGCAGCCCCCCGGGAGGGGCTGGAAACACCATATATTTT	CASSPPGGAGNTIYF
TRBV6-6	-	TRBJ1-1	-	TGTGCCAGCAGTTACTCGAGTTTCGGCACTGAAGCTTTCTTT	CASSYSSFGTEAFF
TRBV12-3/TRBV12-4	-	TRBJ2-2	-	TGTGCCAGCAGTTCCAGGTCCCACGGGGAGCTGTTTTTT	CASSSRSHGELFF
TRBV28	-	TRBJ1-3	-	TGTGCCAGCAGTCCCGGAGGGGGGGGTGAGAGAAACACCATATATTTT	CASSPGGGGERNTIYF
TRBV5-1	once	TRBJ2-7	TRBD1	TGCGCCAGCAGCGATTCACAGGGGGCCTACGAGCAGTACTTC	CASSDSQGAYEQYF
TRBV10-1	-	TRBJ2-6	-	TGCGCCAGCCCAGGCGGGTGGGGCTCTGGGGCCAACGTCCTGACTTTC	CASPGGWGSGANVLTF
TRBV27	-	TRBJ1-5	-	TGTGCCAGCTCTACGGGAGGGCTTCTTGCTAACCAGCCCCAGCATTTT	CASSTGGLLANQPQHF
TRBV10-1	-	TRBJ2-3	TRBD2	TGCGCCAGCAGTGAACTAGCGGGAGGAGATACGCAGTATTTT	CASSELAGGDTQYF
TRBV4-3	-	TRBJ2-3	-	TGCGCCAGCAGCCAAGTCGTTCGAGATACGCAGTATTTT	CASSQVVRDTQYF
TRBV5-1	-	TRBJ1-5	TRBD1	TGCGCCAGCAGCTTGGGGACAGGGGGTGGCAATCAGCCCCAGCATTTT	CASSLGTGGGNQPQHF
TRBV19	few	TRBJ1-2	-	TGTGCCAGTAGTATACTTCCTCCGGGACTGGATGGCTACACCTTC	CASSILPPGLDGYTF
TRBV2	-	TRBJ1-1	-	TGTGCCAGCAGCAGGGACACTGAAGCTTTCTTT	CASSRDTEAFF
TRBV5-1	-	TRBJ2-7	TRBD1	TGCGCCAGCAGCTTCCGGACAGGGGACGGCGAGCAGTACTTC	CASSFRTGDGEQYF
TRBV18	once	TRBJ1-6	TRBD1	TGTGCCAGCTCACCGACAGGGGAACGGTCACCCCTCCACTTT	CASSPTGERSPLHF
TRBV7-3	-	TRBJ1-5	-	TGTGCCAGCAGCTTATCCCGAGATAGCAATCAGCCCCAGCATTTT	CASSLSRDSNQPQHF
TRBV2	once	TRBJ1-5	-	TGTGCCAGCAGTGCTTCCGGGAGTGATCAGCCCCAGCATTTT	CASSASGSDQPQHF
TRBV19	once	TRBJ1-2	-	TGTGCCAGTAGTAGACAGATCAAAACCAAGTATGGCTACACCTTC	CASSRQIKTKYGYTF
TRBV19	-	TRBJ2-1	-	TGTGCCAGTAGCCTTCGGGAAAGCTCCTACAATGAGCAGTTCTTC	CASSLRESSYNEQFF
TRBV5-1	few	TRBJ2-3	-	TGCGCCAGCAGCTCCCAGGCTACAGATACGCAGTATTTT	CASSSQATDTQYF
TRBV29-1	-	TRBJ2-7	TRBD1	TGCAGCGTTGGTAGGGGGCGTTCGTACGAGCAGTACTTC	CSVGRGRSYEQYF
TRBV6-2/TRBV6-3	once	TRBJ2-7	TRBD2	TGTGCCAGCAGCCAGATAGCGGGAGGGCAGAGCGAGCAGTACTTC	CASSQIAGGQSEQYF
TRBV6-2/TRBV6-3	-	TRBJ1-1	-	TGTGCCAGCAGTTACGGGACAATTAACACTGAAGCTTTCTTT	CASSYGTINTEAFF
TRBV12-3/TRBV12-4	once	TRBJ1-5	-	TGTGCCAGCAGTTTTTCGGTCGATCAGCCCCAGCATTTT	CASSFSVDQPQHF
TRBV7-2	once	TRBJ1-3	-	TGTGCCAGCAGCAAAACTTCAGGGGCCTCTGGAAACACCATATATTTT	CASSKTSGASGNTIYF
TRBV9	-	TRBJ1-5	-	TGTGCCAGCAGCCCAGGGTTGGGGGGGCGAGGTAATCAGCCCCAGCATTTT	CASSPGLGGRGNQPQHF
TRBV27	-	TRBJ2-5	-	TGTGCCAGCAGGTCGGTAGCCTACCAAGAGACCCAGTACTTC	CASRSVAYQETQYF
TRBV5-1	-	TRBJ2-1	TRBD1	TGCGCCAGCAGCTCCCAGGGGGCGGACTCCTACAATGAGCAGTTCTTC	CASSSQGADSYNEQFF
TRBV3-1/TRBV3-2	-	TRBJ2-7	-	TGTGCCAGCAGCCAAGACCTTAGCCCTGGGTACTCCTACGAGCAGTACTTC	CASSQDLSPGYSYEQYF
TRBV7-2	-	TRBJ1-1	-	TGTGCCAGCAGCTTACAACCTCTTGGGGGGGCGCGTAACACTGAAGCTTTCTTT	CASSLQPLGGARNTEAFF
TRBV24-1	few	TRBJ2-1	-	TGTGCCACCGCCGCGTGGAATGAGCAGTTCTTC	CATAAWNEQFF
TRBV11-1	-	TRBJ2-2	-	TGTGCCAGCAGCTTAGCCGGGACCGGGGAGCTGTTTTTT	CASSLAGTGELFF
TRBV28	-	TRBJ2-3	TRBD1	TGTGCCAGCAGCCTGCCCCCAGGGGGTACCACAGATACGCAGTATTTT	CASSLPPGGTTDTQYF
TRBV28	-	TRBJ1-6	TRBD1	TGTGCCAGCAGTTTATCTTCGGGACAGGGGAGTTCACCCCTCCACTTT	CASSLSSGQGSSPLHF
TRBV11-2	-	TRBJ1-2	TRBD1	TGTGCCAGCAGCTGGGCAGGGGGACTTGGCTACACCTTC	CASSWAGGLGYTF
TRBV7-6	-	TRBJ2-6	-	TGTGCCAGCAGCCACATTATAGGGAGCTCTGGGGCCAACGTCCTGACTTTC	CASSHIIGSSGANVLTF
TRBV5-6	-	TRBJ2-3	TRBD2	TGTGCCAGCAGCTACCTAGCGGGAGGGCCAAATACGCAGTATTTT	CASSYLAGGPNTQYF
TRBV28	-	TRBJ2-2	-	TGTGCCAGCAGTTCTACAGGAACCAACACCGGGGAGCTGTTTTTT	CASSSTGTNTGELFF
TRBV21-1	-	TRBJ2-7	-	TGTGCCAGCAGCAAGGGACAGGGGGAGAACGAGCAGTACTTC	CASSKGQGENEQYF
TRBV11-1	-	TRBJ2-5	-	TGTGCCAGCAGCTTAGTGGACTTCCAAGAGACCCAGTACTTC	CASSLVDFQETQYF
TRBV30	once	TRBJ1-1	-	TGTGCCTGGAGTTACAGGGCTGACACTGAAGCTTTCTTT	CAWSYRADTEAFF
TRBV19	-	TRBJ1-5	-	TGTGCCAGTAGTATAGGGGGCCAGTCCCAGCATTTT	CASSIGGQSQHF
TRBV5-6	-	TRBJ1-2	-	TGTGCCAGCAGCTTCCAGGCTCACTATGGCTACACCTTC	CASSFQAHYGYTF
TRBV24-1	-	TRBJ2-1	TRBD2	TGTGCCACCAGTGACTACCTAGCGGGTAACAATGAGCAGTTCTTC	CATSDYLAGNNEQFF
TRBV19	-	TRBJ1-2	-	TGTGCCAGTATGATCGGGACACCTAACTATGGCTACACCTTC	CASMIGTPNYGYTF
TRBV7-2	once	TRBJ2-1	TRBD2	TGTGCCAGCAGCTTATTGCCGGGACTAGCGGGAAACTACAATGAGCAGTTCTTC	CASSLLPGLAGNYNEQFF
TRBV6-5	-	TRBJ2-2	-	TGTGCCAGCAGTTACTCCGAGGGGGTCGGGGAGCTGTTTTTT	CASSYSEGVGELFF
TRBV11-1	-	TRBJ2-7	-	TGTGCCAGCAGCACGGGAGCTCGGGAGCAGTACTTC	CASSTGAREQYF
TRBV5-5	-	TRBJ2-7	-	TGTGCCAGCAGCTTTGTAGGAGGTGGATCCTACGAGCAGTACTTC	CASSFVGGGSYEQYF
TRBV4-3	-	TRBJ2-7	TRBD2	TGCGCCAGCAGCCAAGATGGTCGGGGGGGCGGCGAGCAGTACTTC	CASSQDGRGGGEQYF
TRBV7-9	-	TRBJ2-2	TRBD2	TGTGCCAGCAGCTTACCGGGACTAGCGGGAGTGCCCGGGGAGCTGTTTTTT	CASSLPGLAGVPGELFF
TRBV7-8	-	TRBJ1-1	-	TGTGCCAGCAGCTTAAGGGGTAGGACTGAAGCTTTCTTT	CASSLRGRTEAFF
TRBV5-1	-	TRBJ2-1	TRBD2	TGCGCCAGCAGCTTGGCCGGGGGGAGGGCCGGCTATGAGCAGTTCTTC	CASSLAGGRAGYEQFF
TRBV29-1	-	TRBJ1-5	-	TGCAGCGTTGGTGGGACACCGAATCAGCCCCAGCATTTT	CSVGGTPNQPQHF
TRBV7-2	-	TRBJ1-1	-	TGTGCCAGCAGCTCCATGGGGAGGAACACTGAAGCTTTCTTT	CASSSMGRNTEAFF